What follows describes a single T cell receptor (beta chain). The data were obtained in a study of blood T cell repertoires in COVID-19. Background on the study: There were acute and convalescent COVID-19 samples, and they came from the United States, Italy and Spain. T cells, B-cell-depleted T cells, or PBMCs provided the cDNA or gDNA that served as material.

Under the authors' procedure: Reference gene primers were amplified, and this amplification served to estimate nucleated cell counts. Profiled with immunoSEQ multiplex PCR; TCRdb holds only in-frame clones, not every one. V, J and clone size were drawn from that table, and D and trimming were deduced from the DNA. The table has roughly 260,000 clones, roughly 84% seen once. Trimming cost V 5 bases and J 1 base; bases outside gene matches: 6. CDR3 length equals 16 residues. CDR1 and CDR2 from the germline V gene are MGHRA and YSYEKL. This sequence joins TRBV4-1 and TRBJ1-4; TRBD1 aligns across 8 bases. The TCR originated in a woman aged 35 to 49 with active or convalescent COVID-19. Sequencing input: peripheral blood. The CDR3 bases are TGCGCCAGCAGCTTAGAACAGGGGGTAACTAATGAAAAACTGTTTTTT. Its translation is CASSLEQGVTNEKLFF.